This is a list of T cell receptor beta chains from one sample in a study of T cells in Graves' hyperthyroidism and ophthalmopathy. Using its own MiXCR run on the multiplex PCR reads, TCRdb lists one record per CDR3 protein. The sample shows hundreds of thousands of distinct CDR3 sequences, around 16% of them seen only once. The sequencing input was blood. Receptors originate from a woman under 30 with Graves' hyperthyroidism that later progressed to Graves' ophthalmopathy. Each CDR3 is given with its conserved first and last residue. The D gene is left open where the match is weak. A clone size is listed for some rows: how often the clone was seen (once, few, many), or a class if it is expanded.

D gene,clone size,J gene,V gene,CDR3 DNA,CDR3 protein
NA,many,TRBJ1-4,TRBV28,TGTGCCAGCAGTCTCTGGGGGACAATTAATGAAAAACTGTTTTTT,CASSLWGTINEKLFF
NA,few,TRBJ2-2,TRBV28,TGTGCCAGCAGTCTCTCAGGATACACCGGGGAGCTGTTTTTT,CASSLSGYTGELFF
NA,NA,TRBJ2-2,TRBV6-2/TRBV6-3,TGTGCCAGCAGTCCCGCCTTGAGGGACACCGGGGAGCTGTTTTTT,CASSPALRDTGELFF
TRBD1,NA,TRBJ2-5,TRBV7-3,TGTGCCAGCAGCTCATTTGGACAGGGAAGGGTAGAGACCCAGTACTTC,CASSSFGQGRVETQYF
TRBD1,few,TRBJ2-5,TRBV30,TGTGCCTGGGCCGGGACAGGCGAGACCCAGTACTTC,CAWAGTGETQYF
NA,many,TRBJ2-1,TRBV18,TGTGCCAGCTCACCAGGGAGTGGGAACAATGAGCAGTTCTTC,CASSPGSGNNEQFF
NA,few,TRBJ2-1,TRBV9,TGTGCCAGCAGCGTAGTGGGCAGCTTGAGCTCCTACAATGAGCAGTTCTTC,CASSVVGSLSSYNEQFF
TRBD2,few,TRBJ2-1,TRBV3-1,TGTGCCAGCAGCCCCCGCGGTAGCGGGAGTACCAAGGTAGGCAATGAGCAGTTCTTC,CASSPRGSGSTKVGNEQFF
NA,many,TRBJ1-4,TRBV6-1,TGTGCCAGCAGTAAGGGCCGGGCAACTAATGAAAAACTGTTTTTT,CASSKGRATNEKLFF
NA,many,TRBJ2-1,TRBV29-1,TGCAGCGTTACCGGAGGGGGGACTTCTACGGATGAGCAGTTCTTC,CSVTGGGTSTDEQFF
NA,NA,TRBJ2-7,TRBV7-9,TGTGCCAGCAGCTTAGAGTCACAGAAACCCTACGAGCAGTACTTC,CASSLESQKPYEQYF
TRBD2,many,TRBJ2-7,TRBV25-1,TGTGCCAGCAGTGAAGATCATGGGGTGGCTAGCGGGAGCTTGAGGGAGCAGTACTTC,CASSEDHGVASGSLREQYF
TRBD1,few,TRBJ1-3,TRBV28,TGTGCCAGCAGTTTCGGGGCAGGGGGTGGAAACACCATATATTTT,CASSFGAGGGNTIYF
NA,few,TRBJ2-6,TRBV11-2,TGTGCCAGCAGCTCAATCTTTGGGGGGCTCGGCGCCAACGTCCTGACTTTC,CASSSIFGGLGANVLTF
NA,many,TRBJ2-3,TRBV3-1,TGTGCCAGCAGCCAAGTTGGCAGCCACACAGATACGCAGTATTTT,CASSQVGSHTDTQYF
NA,few,TRBJ1-5,TRBV5-6,TGTGCCAGCAGCTTGAAAGGGGTCGGTCAGCCCCAGCATTTT,CASSLKGVGQPQHF
TRBD2,many,TRBJ2-5,TRBV27,TGTGCCAGCAGTTTCCCCACCCCAGCGGGAGGGGCGGAGACCCAGTACTTC,CASSFPTPAGGAETQYF
TRBD2,many,TRBJ2-7,TRBV20-1,TGCAGTGCTAGAGGCACTAGCGGGAGTACAGCCTACGAGCAGTACTTC,CSARGTSGSTAYEQYF
NA,many,TRBJ2-7,TRBV30,TGTGCCTGGATGCTTCAACTAGATTACTACGAGCAGTACTTC,CAWMLQLDYYEQYF
NA,many,TRBJ2-1,TRBV20-1,TGCAGTGCTAGAGATATAGTGAATGAGCAGTTCTTC,CSARDIVNEQFF
NA,NA,TRBJ2-5,TRBV2,TGTGCCAGCGCGAAGGGGGAGACCCAGTACTTC,CASAKGETQYF
TRBD2,many,TRBJ2-3,TRBV7-9,TGTGCCAGCAGCTTAGCGCCGGCGGGAGCAGATACGCAGTATTTT,CASSLAPAGADTQYF
TRBD1,many,TRBJ1-5,TRBV20-1,TGCAGTGCCTATGGACAGGGAGGTGATCAGCCCCAGCATTTT,CSAYGQGGDQPQHF
NA,few,TRBJ1-5,TRBV20-1,TGCAGTGCTAGAGATTCTCCAGGGAACCAGCCCCAGCATTTT,CSARDSPGNQPQHF
NA,NA,TRBJ1-1,TRBV5-5,TGTGCCGGATTTAACAGGAAACTGGGCCCTGAAGCTTTCTTT,CAGFNRKLGPEAFF
NA,many,TRBJ1-5,TRBV6-2/TRBV6-3,TGTGCCAGCAGTTGGAGAGGCCTCAATCAGCCCCAGCATTTT,CASSWRGLNQPQHF
NA,many,TRBJ2-3,TRBV12-3/TRBV12-4,TGTGCCAGCTCTACACACCAAGTCCCAGATACGCAGTATTTT,CASSTHQVPDTQYF
TRBD2,NA,TRBJ2-7,TRBV6-1,TGTGCCAGCAGTTTTTCTTGGGGGCGGGGGGCCTACGAGCAGTACTTC,CASSFSWGRGAYEQYF
TRBD2,many,TRBJ2-3,TRBV5-8,TGTGCCAGCAGCAATTACGGACTAGCGGGAGTCAAAGATACGCAGTATTTT,CASSNYGLAGVKDTQYF
NA,NA,TRBJ1-2,TRBV4-2,TGTGCCAGCAGCCAAGATGATGAAGGGGGATACTATGGCTACACCTTC,CASSQDDEGGYYGYTF
NA,once,TRBJ2-7,TRBV19,TGTGCCAGTAAAGCCGGTTATACGGCTAAGCAGTACTTC,CASKAGYTAKQYF
NA,many,TRBJ1-1,TRBV20-1,TGCAGTGCCGTGGACAGGAACACTGAAGCTTTCTTT,CSAVDRNTEAFF
NA,many,TRBJ1-2,TRBV10-3,TGTGCCATCAGTGAGTCTAACTCCTATGGCTACACCTTC,CAISESNSYGYTF
TRBD1,many,TRBJ2-5,TRBV28,TGTGCCAGCGGGGACAGGCTGGGGGAGACCCAGTACTTC,CASGDRLGETQYF
TRBD1,many,TRBJ2-1,TRBV28,TGTGCCAGCAGCCTTCCCGGGACAGGGGGCGGGGATGAGCAGTTCTTC,CASSLPGTGGGDEQFF
NA,NA,TRBJ1-6,TRBV4-1,TGCGCCAGCAGCCAAGGTCTGAGTAATTCACCCCTCCACTTT,CASSQGLSNSPLHF
TRBD1,NA,TRBJ2-2,TRBV14,TGTACCAGCAGCCGTCCCTCCTCACCCTCAGGGGGCGCGGGGTGGATGGCCGGGGAGCTGTTTTTT,CTSSRPSSPSGGAGWMAGELFF
NA,many,TRBJ2-7,TRBV19,TGTGCCAGTAGTATGGAGTACTCCTACGAGCAGTACTTC,CASSMEYSYEQYF
NA,many,TRBJ2-7,TRBV20-1,TGCAGTGCTAAGAGCACGAGTTTGGACGAGCAGTACTTC,CSAKSTSLDEQYF
TRBD2,many,TRBJ2-1,TRBV29-1,TGCAGCGTGCGCGTATACAGCGGGAGTCGTATCAATGAGCAGTTCTTC,CSVRVYSGSRINEQFF
NA,NA,TRBJ2-5,TRBV25-1,TGTGCCAGCAGTGTCGTTGGGGAGGGGGCGACCCAGTACTTC,CASSVVGEGATQYF
NA,NA,TRBJ1-4,TRBV20-1,TGCAGTGCCCCCCGGGGGGGTGTCTGGGAAAGACTGTTTTTT,CSAPRGGVWERLFF
NA,few,TRBJ1-3,TRBV6-1,TGTGCCAGCAGTGAAGCGCCTCTCTCTGGAAACACCATATATTTT,CASSEAPLSGNTIYF
NA,few,TRBJ2-5,TRBV6-5,TGTGCCAGCAGTTACTGGTCTGCAGGGAAAGAGACCCAGTACTTC,CASSYWSAGKETQYF
TRBD2,many,TRBJ2-1,TRBV20-1,TGCAGTGCTCCCGCCGGACTAGCGGCCTACAATGAGCAGTTCTTC,CSAPAGLAAYNEQFF
NA,NA,TRBJ1-2,TRBV9,TGTGCCAGCAGCGGCCGGAGACAGGCCAACTATGGCTACACCTTC,CASSGRRQANYGYTF
TRBD1,few,TRBJ1-5,TRBV6-1,TGTGCCAGCAGTGAGGGACAGCGCGACGATCAGCCCCAGCATTTT,CASSEGQRDDQPQHF
NA,NA,TRBJ2-1,TRBV6-1,TGTGCCATTAAACCATTCCTCTCCTACAATGAGCAGTTCTTC,CAIKPFLSYNEQFF
NA,NA,TRBJ2-5,TRBV7-9,TGTGCCAGCAGCTCAGCAGGGGGGATGGAGACCCAGTACTTC,CASSSAGGMETQYF
NA,many,TRBJ1-1,TRBV5-8,TGTGCCAGCAGCTTGGCCAGGGACACTGAAGCTTTCTTT,CASSLARDTEAFF